Presented here are 6 T cell receptor beta chains from one specimen sequenced in a study of T cells in Graves' hyperthyroidism and ophthalmopathy. There were TCR beta CDR3 regions amplified from RNA transcripts. The TCR CDR3 first-round RT-PCR relied on the HTBI primer set. TCRdb processed the multiplex PCR reads anew with MiXCR; each CDR3 protein has one entry. The sample includes fewer than 350,000 distinct CDR3 sequences, 15% to 20% of them seen just once. Input material: blood. These receptors were collected from a woman aged 50 to 60 with Graves' hyperthyroidism.

This clonotype was found a few times. V gene TRBV5-1 combines with J gene TRBJ2-2; 8 bases are shared with TRBD1. Germline loops: CDR1 SGHRS, CDR2 YFSETQ. CDR3 length equals 16 residues. The V segment lost 3 bases and the J segment 0 bases; nucleotides outside the gene matches: 4. CDR3: CASSYRGVTNTGELFF. The CDR3 nucleotides read TGCGCCAGCAGCTACAGGGGGGTTACGAACACCGGGGAGCTGTTTTTT.

This clonotype came up a few times. The chain couples TRBV4-1 to TRBJ1-5; a weak D match, TRBD1 (5 bases). The V and J ends lost 2 bases and 4 bases respectively, with 30 bases between them. CDR1 is MGHRA and CDR2 is YSYEKL in the germline V gene. This CDR3 has 21 amino acids. CDR3 sequence reads: CASSQRRKIGQGEYSNQPQHF. The DNA of the CDR3 is TGCGCCAGCAGCCAACGCAGGAAGATAGGACAAGGGGAATATAGTAATCAGCCCCAGCATTTT.

This clonotype came up a few times. This chain connects TRBV30 to TRBJ1-3; unclear D gene. The CDR3 is 16 residues long. Germline V gene sequence: CDR1 GTSNPN, CDR2 SVGIG (reference sequence). Trimming took off 2 bases at V and 0 bases at J, with 14 bases between the two ends. The DNA of the CDR3 is TGTGCCTGGAGTAGACTCAAAGGGCTCTCTGGAAACACCATATATTTT. It yields the protein CAWSRLKGLSGNTIYF. The whole variable domain, remainder taken from reference TRBV30 and TRBJ1-3, is SQTIHQWPATLVQPVGSPLSLECTVEGTSNPNLYWYRQAAGRGLQLLFYSVGIGQISSEVPQNLSASRPQDRQFILSSKKLLLSDSGFYLCAWSRLKGLSGNTIYFGEGSWLTVV.

This clonotype was observed at least ten times. The V and J genes are TRBV11-2 and TRBJ2-1; possibly TRBD1 for D (6 bases). The length of the CDR3 is 13 residues. From germline, CDR1 is SGHAT and CDR2 FQNNGV. V gave up 3 bases and J gave up 4 bases, with 7 bases separating them. DNA for the CDR3: TGTGCCAGCAGCTTCAGGGGTTACAATGAGCAGTTCTTC. Translation: CASSFRGYNEQFF.

The gene calls are TRBV9 and TRBJ1-1, with D hard to call. From germline, CDR1 is SGDLS and CDR2 YYNGEE. V lost 7 bases, J lost 6 bases, and 22 bases lay in between. The CDR3 has 15 amino acids. The CDR3 bases are TGTGCCAGCGGCCCGGAGCTCCTACGAGGCGCTGAAGCTTTCTTT. This translates into CASGPELLRGAEAFF.

The V gene is TRBV10-3, the J gene TRBJ2-5; TRBD2 matches 13 bases. The germline V gene has CDR1 ENHRY and CDR2 SYGVKD. The CDR3 totals 15 residues. The V and J ends lost 2 bases and 5 bases, in that order; junction bases with no gene match: 2. This CDR3 reads CAISEGTSGIETQYF. The CDR3 coding sequence is TGTGCCATCAGTGAGGGGACTAGCGGGATTGAGACCCAGTACTTC.